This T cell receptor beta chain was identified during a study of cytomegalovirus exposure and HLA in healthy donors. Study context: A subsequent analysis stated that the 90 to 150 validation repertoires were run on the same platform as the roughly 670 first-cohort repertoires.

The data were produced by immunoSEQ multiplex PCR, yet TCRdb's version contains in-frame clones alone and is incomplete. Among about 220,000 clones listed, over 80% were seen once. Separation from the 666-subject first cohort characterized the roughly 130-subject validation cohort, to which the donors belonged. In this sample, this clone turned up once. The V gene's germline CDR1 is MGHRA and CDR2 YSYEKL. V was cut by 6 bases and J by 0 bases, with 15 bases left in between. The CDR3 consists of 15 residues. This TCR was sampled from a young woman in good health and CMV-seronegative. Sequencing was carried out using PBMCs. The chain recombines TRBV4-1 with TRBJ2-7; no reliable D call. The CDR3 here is CASSPMGASSYEQYF. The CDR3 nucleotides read TGCGCCAGCAGTCCCATGGGCGCTTCCTCCTACGAGCAGTACTTC.